Listed here are 30 T cell receptor beta chains from one sample, sequenced in a study of beta chain features in type 1 diabetes. Expressed TCRB transcripts were sequenced, since all the RNA that had been isolated was reverse transcribed. Clones were read by immunoSEQ multiplex PCR, and TCRdb kept only the in-frame ones, dropping some. The table shows around 430,000 clones, with around 28% occurring only once. The material sequenced was naive CD4+ T cells from blood. Receptors were obtained from a man younger than 35 in good health.

This chain connects TRBV7-9 to TRBJ1-4; D uncertain. V dropped 5 bases and J dropped 2 bases, with 3 bases sitting between them. Germline V gives CDR1 SEHNR, CDR2 FQNEAQ (reference sequence). The CDR3 is 12 amino acids. The CDR3 DNA sequence: TGTGCCAGCAGCATGACTAATGAAAAACTGTTTTTT. Encoded protein: CASSMTNEKLFF.

The CDR3 protein is CASSVGDRGRETQYF. CDR3 sequence (DNA): TGTGCCAGCAGCGTAGGAGACAGGGGGCGAGAGACCCAGTACTTC. The chain couples TRBV9 to TRBJ2-5; 10 positions match TRBD1. Trimming removed 0 bases from V and 4 bases from J; junction bases left unmatched: 3. The CDR3 has 15 amino acids. Germline CDR1 and CDR2: SGDLS and YYNGEE.

The rearrangement uses TRBV10-3 and TRBJ2-3; no clear D. Per germline, CDR1 ENHRY and CDR2 SYGVKD. This CDR3 is built from 12 residues. V lost 6 bases, J lost 4 bases, and 8 bases lay in between. CDR3 nucleotides: TGTGCCATCAGGGCCGTGGCAGATACGCAGTATTTT. Protein sequence: CAIRAVADTQYF.

This clone showed up just a few times. The chain combines TRBV30 with TRBJ2-5; TRBD1 matches 11 bases. This CDR3 comprises 15 residues. The germline CDR1 and CDR2 sequences are GTSNPN and SVGIG (reference sequence). After removal of 1 base from V and 1 base from J, the junction contained 2 bases not matched to a gene. The CDR3 nucleotides are TGTGCCTGGAGTGAAGGACAGGGGGCCCAAGAGACCCAGTACTTC. It codes for CAWSEGQGAQETQYF.

CDR3 protein: CASSAGLAGSYEQYF. The CDR3 nucleotides read TGTGCCAGCAGCGCGGGACTAGCGGGGAGCTACGAGCAGTACTTC. The chain carries TRBV9 and TRBJ2-7, with 13 bases that match TRBD2. V dropped 3 bases and J dropped 3; count of bases not matched to a gene: 3. The germline gives CDR1 SGDLS, CDR2 YYNGEE. CDR3 size: 15 residues.

V is TRBV7-9 and J is TRBJ2-1; the match to TRBD1 covers 12 bases. J gave up 8 bases and V 0 bases, and 8 bases lay outside the gene matches. From germline, CDR1 is SEHNR and CDR2 FQNEAQ (reference sequence). This CDR3 has 17 residues. The CDR3 protein is CASSLAGTGGASYEQFF. The CDR3 bases are TGTGCCAGCAGCTTAGCGGGGACAGGGGGCGCATCCTATGAGCAGTTCTTC.

V is TRBV27 and J is TRBJ2-1; D is uncertain. The CDR3 consists of 15 residues. V lost 3 bases and J lost 0, with 9 bases in between. Germline V gives CDR1 MNHEY, CDR2 SMNVEV (reference sequence). CDR3 amino acids: CASSLGPSSYNEQFF. CDR3 bases: TGTGCCAGCAGTTTGGGTCCGAGCTCCTACAATGAGCAGTTCTTC.

This clone was recorded a few times. The rearrangement uses TRBV4-3 and TRBJ1-2; 8 positions agree with TRBD1. Trimming at V came to 4 bases and at J to 6 bases, leaving 4 bases not matched to a gene. The germline V gene encodes CDR1 LGHNA and CDR2 YSLEER. There are 13 residues in the CDR3. CDR3 amino acids: CASSRGQGDGYTF. The CDR3 DNA sequence: TGCGCCAGCAGCCGCGGACAGGGAGATGGCTACACCTTC.

The rearrangement uses TRBV6-5 and TRBJ2-3; D gene uncertain. The CDR3 length is 12 residues. The germline V gene encodes CDR1 MNHEY and CDR2 SVGAGI. V was pared by 6 bases and J by 6 bases, with 10 bases between. CDR3 residues: CASSPRRDTQYF. In nucleotides, the CDR3 is TGTGCCAGCAGCCCTCGCCGGGATACGCAGTATTTT.

The rearrangement joins TRBV27 to TRBJ2-3; 9 bases are shared with TRBD1. This CDR3 spans 14 amino acids. The V and J ends lost 3 bases and 5 bases, in that order; junction bases with no gene match: 3. Germline CDR1 is MNHEY and CDR2 is SMNVEV (reference sequence). CDR3 in DNA: TGTGCCAGCAGTTTTGACAGGGGGGGAGATACGCAGTATTTT. Its translation is CASSFDRGGDTQYF.

To note about this clone: Other DNA sequences in this sample translate to the same CDR3. The chain employs TRBV30 and TRBJ2-7, with 11 nucleotides matching TRBD2. Trimming removed 5 bases from V and 2 bases from J; junction bases left unmatched: 2. This CDR3 region has 13 residues. Germline V gene lookup returns CDR1 GTSNPN and CDR2 SVGIG (reference sequence). CDR3 sequence: CAWGTSGTYEQYF. DNA of the CDR3: TGTGCCTGGGGGACTAGCGGCACCTACGAGCAGTACTTC.

This clone was counted only a few times. This chain uses TRBV30 with TRBJ2-5, with 7 bases fitting TRBD1. Germline V gene sequence: CDR1 GTSNPN, CDR2 SVGIG (reference sequence). V lost 4 bases to trimming and J lost 7 bases; unmatched junction nucleotides: 12. The CDR3 spans 14 residues. CDR3 protein: CAWTTRGTLGTQYF. Here the CDR3 DNA reads TGTGCCTGGACGACCAGGGGGACATTGGGGACCCAGTACTTC.

This clone was picked up a small number of times. This chain connects TRBV18 to TRBJ2-1; D is unresolved. The CDR3 has 14 residues. In germline, CDR1 is KGHSH, CDR2 LQKENI. Trimming pared 2 bases from V and 4 bases from J, leaving 9 bases between. The CDR3 DNA follows: TGTGCCAGCTCACCAAGGCAGGTGTACAATGAGCAGTTCTTC. Protein: CASSPRQVYNEQFF.

A few counts support this clone. The V call is TRBV30, the J call TRBJ2-5; TRBD2 agrees at 9 bases. V was pared by 0 bases and J by 5 bases, with 10 bases of the junction left unmatched. Germline CDR1 is GTSNPN and CDR2 is SVGIG (reference sequence). This CDR3 spans 16 amino acids. The CDR3 DNA is TGTGCCTGGAGTGTAGGCCGAACTAGCGGGCGGGAGACCCAGTACTTC. Its translation is CAWSVGRTSGRETQYF.

The count of this clone is one. Other DNA variants within this sample encode the same CDR3. V usage is TRBV29-1 and J usage is TRBJ2-3; D is unresolved. Deletions cut 4 bases from V and 1 base from J, with 6 bases between. This CDR3 comprises 12 residues. Germline V gene data show CDR1 as SQVTM and CDR2 as ANQGSEA. CDR3 residues: CSVVWGTDTQYF. Written as DNA, the CDR3 is TGCAGCGTTGTCTGGGGCACAGATACGCAGTATTTT.

This chain connects TRBV18 to TRBJ2-7, with TRBD1 identical over 7 bases. The V segment lost 6 bases and the J segment 6 bases; nucleotides outside the gene matches: 8. The CDR3 sequence is 13 residues long. CDR1 is KGHSH and CDR2 is LQKENI in the germline V gene. The CDR3, as DNA: TGTGCCAGCTCCCAGGACAGGTTCGGCGAGCAGTACTTC. The encoded protein is CASSQDRFGEQYF.

The rearrangement joins TRBV28 to TRBJ1-2, with D perhaps TRBD1 (5 bases). This CDR3 has 12 amino acids. V dropped 8 bases and J dropped 8 bases, with 15 bases sitting between them. Per germline, CDR1 MDHEN and CDR2 SYDVKM. CDR3 loop: CASELGTRGYTF. The DNA for the CDR3 is TGTGCCAGCGAGCTGGGGACGAGGGGCTACACCTTC.

This clone occurred a few times. This chain connects TRBV7-2 to TRBJ2-7; TRBD2 matches 7 bases. This CDR3 is built from 16 residues. Germline-derived CDR1 and CDR2 are SGHTA and FQGNSA. Trimming at V came to 3 bases and at J to 2 bases, leaving 10 bases not matched to a gene. This CDR3 is CASSFQRAREPYEQYF. CDR3 sequence (DNA): TGTGCCAGCAGCTTCCAGAGGGCGCGGGAGCCCTACGAGCAGTACTTC.

V is TRBV7-2 and J is TRBJ2-2; D gene ambiguous. There are 14 residues in the CDR3. The V end was cut by 6 bases, the J end by 6 bases, with 14 bases between. Germline CDR1 and CDR2: SGHTA and FQGNSA. The CDR3 reads CASRRTQISGELFF. The CDR3 DNA is TGTGCCAGCAGACGAACACAAATATCCGGGGAGCTGTTTTTT. Using reference TRBV7-2 and TRBJ2-2 for the parts outside the CDR3, the full variable domain is GAGVSQSPSNKVTEKGKDVELRCDPISGHTALYWYRQSLGQGLEFLIYFQGNSAPDKSGLPSDRFSAERTGGSVSTLTIQRTQQEDSAVYLCASRRTQISGELFFGEGSRLTVL.

This clone was seen only a few times. This sequence joins TRBV29-1 and TRBJ2-1; D call uncertain. Trimming shortened V by 1 base and J by 1 base, and 8 bases separated the two germline ends. This CDR3 spans 14 amino acids. Germline-derived CDR1 and CDR2 are SQVTM and ANQGSEA. The chain's CDR3 is CSVEGKLSYNEQFF. The CDR3 coding sequence is TGCAGCGTTGAAGGAAAACTGTCCTACAATGAGCAGTTCTTC.

This clone was detected a few times. This chain links TRBV30 with TRBJ2-3; 10 nucleotides match TRBD2. Germline values: CDR1 GTSNPN, CDR2 SVGIG (reference sequence). V shed 4 bases and J 4 bases; nucleotides not matched to a gene: 11. The CDR3 is made up of 16 amino acids. The CDR3 region is CAWTLGLAGEADTQYF. The CDR3 DNA sequence: TGTGCCTGGACCCTCGGGCTAGCGGGAGAGGCAGATACGCAGTATTTT. Together with reference TRBV30 and TRBJ2-3, the CDR3 gives the full variable domain: SQTIHQWPATLVQPVGSPLSLECTVEGTSNPNLYWYRQAAGRGLQLLFYSVGIGQISSEVPQNLSASRPQDRQFILSSKKLLLSDSGFYLCAWTLGLAGEADTQYFGPGTRLTVL.

This clone was detected only a few times. The same CDR3 can be traced to other DNA sequences in this sample. This chain uses TRBV28 with TRBJ2-1; no reliable D call. Deletions cut 9 bases from V and 3 bases from J, with 6 bases between. There are 11 residues in the CDR3. Per the germline V gene, CDR1 is MDHEN and CDR2 is SYDVKM. The CDR3 sequence is CASRGYNEQFF. CDR3 sequence (DNA): TGTGCCAGTCGTGGCTACAATGAGCAGTTCTTC.

This clone was detected a few times. The rearrangement uses TRBV9 and TRBJ2-6, with 9 bases that match TRBD1. This CDR3 spans 16 amino acids. Germline V lookup: CDR1 SGDLS, CDR2 YYNGEE. With 3 bases clipped from V and 0 bases from J, the junction kept 1 base outside the gene matches. Written as DNA, the CDR3 is TGTGCCAGCAGCGCGACAGGGGGCTCTGGGGCCAACGTCCTGACTTTC. Amino acid sequence: CASSATGGSGANVLTF.

J is TRBJ1-1 and V is TRBV7-9; D is possibly TRBD1 (5 bases). The CDR3 is 13 amino acids. V was pared by 8 bases and J by 0 bases, with 10 bases between. Per germline, CDR1 SEHNR and CDR2 FQNEAQ (reference sequence). The DNA for the CDR3 is TGTGCCAGCGAGGGGCAGATGAACACTGAAGCTTTCTTT. It encodes CASEGQMNTEAFF.

The V and J genes are TRBV14 and TRBJ2-3, with no clear D. V shed 3 bases and J shed 2 bases, with 9 bases lying between them. Germline CDR1 reads SGHDN; CDR2 reads FVKESK. The CDR3 contains 14 residues. The CDR3 DNA reads as TGTGCCAGCAGCCAGGGATACATCACAGATACGCAGTATTTT. Translated: CASSQGYITDTQYF.

The rearrangement uses TRBV21-1 and TRBJ2-5; the table names TRBD2, a call not compared with the DNA. TRBV21-1 is annotated as a pseudogene. This CDR3 is built from 12 residues. CDR3 residues: CASWCGKETQYF. For the CDR3, the DNA is TGTGCCAGCTGGTGCGGAAAAGAGACCCAGTACTTC.

The chain uses TRBV7-9 and TRBJ2-7; maybe TRBD1 (5 bases). CDR1 is SEHNR and CDR2 is FQNEAQ in the germline V gene (reference sequence). The CDR3 contains 14 residues. V lost 0 bases to trimming and J lost 5 bases, with 11 bases between them. CDR3 in amino acids: CASSLAQGFDEQYF. CDR3 DNA sequence: TGTGCCAGCAGCTTAGCGCAGGGTTTCGACGAGCAGTACTTC.

The V gene is TRBV29-1, the J gene TRBJ1-1, with D maybe TRBD1 (6 bases). From germline, CDR1 is SQVTM and CDR2 ANQGSEA. Trimming shortened V by 7 bases and J by 3 bases, and 9 bases separated the two germline ends. There are 11 residues in the CDR3. For the CDR3, the DNA is TGCAGCGGATACAGGGACACTGAAGCTTTCTTT. This codes for CSGYRDTEAFF.

The gene calls are TRBV28 and TRBJ2-7; D not certain. Germline V lookup: CDR1 MDHEN, CDR2 SYDVKM. The germline V and J ends were trimmed by 2 bases and 5 bases, with 7 bases remaining between them. CDR3 length: 12 residues. This CDR3 is CASSLSLNEQYF. For the CDR3, the DNA is TGTGCCAGCAGTTTAAGTCTAAACGAGCAGTACTTC.

This clone was counted between two and nine times. The J gene is TRBJ2-7, the V gene TRBV18, with D possibly TRBD2 on 6 matching bases. The CDR3 is 13 amino acids. V gave up 4 bases and J gave up 6 bases, with 13 bases separating them. Germline V gives CDR1 KGHSH, CDR2 LQKENI. The CDR3 region is CASSLNLGGEQYF. CDR3 in DNA: TGTGCCAGCTCACTTAACTTGGGGGGCGAGCAGTACTTC.